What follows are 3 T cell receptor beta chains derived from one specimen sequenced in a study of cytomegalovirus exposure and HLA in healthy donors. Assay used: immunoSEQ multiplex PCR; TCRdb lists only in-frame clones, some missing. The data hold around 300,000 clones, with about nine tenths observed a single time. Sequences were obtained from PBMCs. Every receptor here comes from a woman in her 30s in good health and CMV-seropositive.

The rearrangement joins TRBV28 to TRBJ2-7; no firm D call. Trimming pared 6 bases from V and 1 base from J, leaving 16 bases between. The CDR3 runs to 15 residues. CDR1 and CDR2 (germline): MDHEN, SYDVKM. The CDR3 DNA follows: TGTGCCAGCAGCGGACGAGACTCATATTCCTACGAGCAGTACTTC. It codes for CASSGRDSYSYEQYF.

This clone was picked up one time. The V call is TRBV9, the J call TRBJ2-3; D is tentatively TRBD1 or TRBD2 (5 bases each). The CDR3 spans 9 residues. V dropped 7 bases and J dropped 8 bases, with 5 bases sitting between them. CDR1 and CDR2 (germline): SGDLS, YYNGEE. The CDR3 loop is CASGGTQYF. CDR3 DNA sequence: TGTGCCAGCGGGGGTACGCAGTATTTT. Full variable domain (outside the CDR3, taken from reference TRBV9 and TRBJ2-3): DSGVTQTPKHLITATGQRVTLRCSPRSGDLSVYWYQQSLDQGLQFLIQYYNGEERAKGNILERFSAQQFPDLHSELNLSSLELGDSALYFCASGGTQYFGPGTRLTVL.

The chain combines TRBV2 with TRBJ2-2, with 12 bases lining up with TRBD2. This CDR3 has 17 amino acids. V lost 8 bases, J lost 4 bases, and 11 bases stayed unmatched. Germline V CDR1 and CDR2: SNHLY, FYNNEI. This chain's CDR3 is CASSFTMGLAGTGELFF. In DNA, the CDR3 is TGTGCCAGCTCGTTCACCATGGGACTAGCGGGCACCGGGGAGCTGTTTTTT.